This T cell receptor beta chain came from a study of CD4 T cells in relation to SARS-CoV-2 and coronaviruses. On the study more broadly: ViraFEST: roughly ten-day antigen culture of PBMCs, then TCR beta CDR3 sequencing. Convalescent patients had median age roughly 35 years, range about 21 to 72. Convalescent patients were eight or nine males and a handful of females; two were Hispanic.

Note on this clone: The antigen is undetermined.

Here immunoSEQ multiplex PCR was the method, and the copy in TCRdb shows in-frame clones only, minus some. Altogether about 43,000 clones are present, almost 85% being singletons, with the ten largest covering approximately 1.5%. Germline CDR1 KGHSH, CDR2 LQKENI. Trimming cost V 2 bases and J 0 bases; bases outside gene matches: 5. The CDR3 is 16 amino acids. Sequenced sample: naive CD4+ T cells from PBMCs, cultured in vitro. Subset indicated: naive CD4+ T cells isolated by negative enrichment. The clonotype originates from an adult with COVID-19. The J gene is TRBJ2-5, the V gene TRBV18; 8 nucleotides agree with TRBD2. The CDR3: CASSPTPSGYQETQYF. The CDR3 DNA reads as TGTGCCAGCTCACCAACGCCTAGCGGGTACCAAGAGACCCAGTACTTC.